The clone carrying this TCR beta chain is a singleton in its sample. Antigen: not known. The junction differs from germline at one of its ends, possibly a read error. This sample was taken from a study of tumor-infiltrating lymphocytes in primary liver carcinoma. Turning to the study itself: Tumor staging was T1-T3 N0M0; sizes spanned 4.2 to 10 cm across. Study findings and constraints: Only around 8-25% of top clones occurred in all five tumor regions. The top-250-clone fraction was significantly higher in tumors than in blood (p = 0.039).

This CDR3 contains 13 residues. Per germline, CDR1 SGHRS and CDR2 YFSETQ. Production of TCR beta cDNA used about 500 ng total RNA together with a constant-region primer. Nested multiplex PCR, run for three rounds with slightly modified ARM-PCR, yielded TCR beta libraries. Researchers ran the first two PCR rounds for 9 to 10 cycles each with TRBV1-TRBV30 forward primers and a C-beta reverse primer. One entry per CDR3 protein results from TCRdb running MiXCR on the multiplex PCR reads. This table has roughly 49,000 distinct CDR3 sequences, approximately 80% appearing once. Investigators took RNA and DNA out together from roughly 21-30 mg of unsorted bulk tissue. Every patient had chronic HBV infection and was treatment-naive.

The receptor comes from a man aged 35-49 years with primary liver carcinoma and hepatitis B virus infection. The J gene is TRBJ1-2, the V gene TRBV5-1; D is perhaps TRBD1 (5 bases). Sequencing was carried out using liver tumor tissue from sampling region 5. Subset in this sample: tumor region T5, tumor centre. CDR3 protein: CASSLGLLRGCTF. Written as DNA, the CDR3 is TGCGCCAGTAGCTTGGGACTTCTGCGGGGCTGCACCTTC.